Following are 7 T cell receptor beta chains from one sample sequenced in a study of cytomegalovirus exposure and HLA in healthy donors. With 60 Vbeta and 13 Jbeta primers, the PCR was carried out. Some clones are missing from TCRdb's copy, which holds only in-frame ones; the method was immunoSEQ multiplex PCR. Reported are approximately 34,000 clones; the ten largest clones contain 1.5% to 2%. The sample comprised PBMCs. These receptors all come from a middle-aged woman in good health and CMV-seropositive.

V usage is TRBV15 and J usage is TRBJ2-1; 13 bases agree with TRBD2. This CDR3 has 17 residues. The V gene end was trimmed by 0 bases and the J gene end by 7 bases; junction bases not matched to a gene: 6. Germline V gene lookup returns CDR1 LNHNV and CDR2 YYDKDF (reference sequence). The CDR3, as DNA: TGTGCCACCAGCAGAGATTTTGGACTAGCGGGAGAGAATGAGCAGTTCTTC. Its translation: CATSRDFGLAGENEQFF. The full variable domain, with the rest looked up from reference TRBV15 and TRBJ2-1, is DAMVIQNPRYQVTQFGKPVTLSCSQTLNHNVMYWYQQKSSQAPKLLFHYYDKDFNNEADTPDNFQSRRPNTSFCFLDIRSPGLGDTAMYLCATSRDFGLAGENEQFFGPGTRLTVL.

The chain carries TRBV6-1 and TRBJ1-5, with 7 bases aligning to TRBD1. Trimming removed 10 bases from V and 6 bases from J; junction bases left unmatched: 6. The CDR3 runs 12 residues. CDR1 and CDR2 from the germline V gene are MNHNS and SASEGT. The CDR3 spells CAIKQGPQPQHF. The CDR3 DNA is TGTGCCATCAAACAGGGGCCTCAGCCCCAGCATTTT.

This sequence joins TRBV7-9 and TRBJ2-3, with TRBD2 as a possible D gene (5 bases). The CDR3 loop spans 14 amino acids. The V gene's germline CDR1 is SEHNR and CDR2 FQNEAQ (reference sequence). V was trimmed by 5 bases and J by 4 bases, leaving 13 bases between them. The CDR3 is CASSNVLGPDTQYF. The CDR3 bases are TGTGCCAGCAGCAACGTACTAGGCCCAGATACGCAGTATTTT.

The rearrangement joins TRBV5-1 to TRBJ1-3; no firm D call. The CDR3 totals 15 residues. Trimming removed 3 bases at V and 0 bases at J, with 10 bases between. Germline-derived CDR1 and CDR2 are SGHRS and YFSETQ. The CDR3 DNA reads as TGCGCCAGCAGCTGGGCAGGATCCTCTGGAAACACCATATATTTT. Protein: CASSWAGSSGNTIYF.

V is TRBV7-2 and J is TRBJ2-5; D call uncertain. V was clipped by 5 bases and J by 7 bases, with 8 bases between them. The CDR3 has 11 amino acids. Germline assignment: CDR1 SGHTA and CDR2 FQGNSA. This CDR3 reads CASSEIGTQYF. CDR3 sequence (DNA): TGTGCCAGCAGCGAGATTGGGACCCAGTACTTC.

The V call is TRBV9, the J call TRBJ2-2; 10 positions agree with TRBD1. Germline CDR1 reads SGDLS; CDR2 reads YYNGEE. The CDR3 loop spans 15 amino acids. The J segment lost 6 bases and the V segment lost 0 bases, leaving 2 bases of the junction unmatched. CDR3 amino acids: CASSVEGQGPGELFF. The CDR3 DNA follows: TGTGCCAGCAGCGTAGAGGGACAGGGGCCCGGGGAGCTGTTTTTT.

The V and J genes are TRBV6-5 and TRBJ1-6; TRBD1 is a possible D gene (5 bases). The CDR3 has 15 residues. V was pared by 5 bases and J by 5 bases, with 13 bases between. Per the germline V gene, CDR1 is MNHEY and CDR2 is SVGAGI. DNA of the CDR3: TGTGCCAGCAGTGGGGACGGGGGTAATAATTCACCCCTCCACTTT. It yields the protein CASSGDGGNNSPLHF.